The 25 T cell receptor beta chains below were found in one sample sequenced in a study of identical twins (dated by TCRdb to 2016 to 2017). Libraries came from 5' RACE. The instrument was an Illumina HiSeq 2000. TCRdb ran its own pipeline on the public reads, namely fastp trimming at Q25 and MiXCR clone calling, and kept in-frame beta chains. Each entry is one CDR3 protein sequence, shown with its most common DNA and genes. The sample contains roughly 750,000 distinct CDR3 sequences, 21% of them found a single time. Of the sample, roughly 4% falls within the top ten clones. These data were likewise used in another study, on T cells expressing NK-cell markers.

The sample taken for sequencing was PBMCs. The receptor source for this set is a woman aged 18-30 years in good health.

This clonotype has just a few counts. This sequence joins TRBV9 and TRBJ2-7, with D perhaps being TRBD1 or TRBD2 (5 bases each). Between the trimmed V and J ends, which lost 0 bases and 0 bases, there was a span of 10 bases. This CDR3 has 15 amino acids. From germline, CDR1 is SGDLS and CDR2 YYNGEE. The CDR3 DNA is TGTGCCAGCAGCGTAGACGGGACGGACTCCTACGAGCAGTACTTC. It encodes CASSVDGTDSYEQYF.

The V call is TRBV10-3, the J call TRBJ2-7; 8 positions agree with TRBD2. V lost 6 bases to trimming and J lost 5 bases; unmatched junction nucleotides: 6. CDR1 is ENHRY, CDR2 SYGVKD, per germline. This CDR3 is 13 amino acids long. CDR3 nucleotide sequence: TGTGCCATCAGCGGGACTAGTATCCACGAGCAGTACTTC. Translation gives CAISGTSIHEQYF.

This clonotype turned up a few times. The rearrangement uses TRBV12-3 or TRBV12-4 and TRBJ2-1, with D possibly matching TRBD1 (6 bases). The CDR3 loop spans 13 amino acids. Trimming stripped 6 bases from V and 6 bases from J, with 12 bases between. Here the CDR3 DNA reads TGTGCCAGCAGCTGGGCAGGGGCCAATGAGCAGTTCTTC. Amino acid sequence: CASSWAGANEQFF.

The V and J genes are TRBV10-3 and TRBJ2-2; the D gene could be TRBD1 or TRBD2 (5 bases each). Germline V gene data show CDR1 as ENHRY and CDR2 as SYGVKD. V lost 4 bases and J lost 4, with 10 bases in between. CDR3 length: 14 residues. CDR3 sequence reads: CAISGGARTGELFF. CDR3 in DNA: TGTGCCATCAGTGGAGGGGCCCGCACCGGGGAGCTGTTTTTT.

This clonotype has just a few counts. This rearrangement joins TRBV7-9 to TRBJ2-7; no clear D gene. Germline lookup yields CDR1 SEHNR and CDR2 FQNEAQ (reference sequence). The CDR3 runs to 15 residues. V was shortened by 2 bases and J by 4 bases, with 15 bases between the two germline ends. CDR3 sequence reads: CASSLITLMAYEQYF. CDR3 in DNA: TGTGCCAGCAGCTTAATTACTTTAATGGCATACGAGCAGTACTTC. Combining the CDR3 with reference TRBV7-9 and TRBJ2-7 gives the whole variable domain DTGVSQNPRHKITKRGQNVTFRCDPISEHNRLYWYRQTLGQGPEFLTYFQNEAQLEKSRLLSDRFSAERPKGSFSTLEIQRTEQGDSAMYLCASSLITLMAYEQYFGPGTRLTVT.

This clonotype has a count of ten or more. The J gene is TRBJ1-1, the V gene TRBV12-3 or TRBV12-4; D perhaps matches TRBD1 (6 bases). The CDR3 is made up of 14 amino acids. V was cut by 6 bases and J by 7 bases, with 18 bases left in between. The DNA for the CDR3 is TGTGCCAGCAGACGGGAGCAGGGGATAGATGAAGCTTTCTTT. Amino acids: CASRREQGIDEAFF.

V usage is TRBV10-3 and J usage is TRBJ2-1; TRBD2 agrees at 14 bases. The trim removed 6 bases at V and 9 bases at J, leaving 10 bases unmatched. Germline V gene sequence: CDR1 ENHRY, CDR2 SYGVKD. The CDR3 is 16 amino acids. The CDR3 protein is CAIRRGLAGAGGEQFF. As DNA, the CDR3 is TGTGCCATCAGGAGGGGACTAGCGGGAGCCGGCGGTGAGCAGTTCTTC.

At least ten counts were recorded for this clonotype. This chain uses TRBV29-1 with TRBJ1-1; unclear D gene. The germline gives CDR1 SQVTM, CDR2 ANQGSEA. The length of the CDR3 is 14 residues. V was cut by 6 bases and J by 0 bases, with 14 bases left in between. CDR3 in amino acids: CSVYLIVMNTEAFF. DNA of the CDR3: TGCAGCGTATATCTGATCGTTATGAACACTGAAGCTTTCTTT.

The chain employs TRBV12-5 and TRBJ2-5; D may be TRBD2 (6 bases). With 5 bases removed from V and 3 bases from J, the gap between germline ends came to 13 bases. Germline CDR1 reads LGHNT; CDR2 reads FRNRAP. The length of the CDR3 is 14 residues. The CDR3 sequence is CASGRLDYKETQYF. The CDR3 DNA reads TGTGCTAGTGGTCGCCTGGACTATAAAGAGACCCAGTACTTC.

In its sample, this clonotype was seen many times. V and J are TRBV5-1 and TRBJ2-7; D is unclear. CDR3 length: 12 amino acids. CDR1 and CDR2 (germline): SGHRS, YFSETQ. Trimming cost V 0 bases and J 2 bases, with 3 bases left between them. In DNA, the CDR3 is TGCGCCAGCAGCTTGGCCACCTACGAGCAGTACTTC. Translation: CASSLATYEQYF.

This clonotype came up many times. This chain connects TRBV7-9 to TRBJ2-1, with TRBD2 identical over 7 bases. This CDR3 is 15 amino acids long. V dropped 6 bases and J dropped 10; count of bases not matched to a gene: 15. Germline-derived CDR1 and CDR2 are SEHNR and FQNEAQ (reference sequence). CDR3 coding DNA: TGTGCCAGCAGTTCCCCCGGGGAGGGAAAAGGAGAGCAGTTCTTC. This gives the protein CASSSPGEGKGEQFF. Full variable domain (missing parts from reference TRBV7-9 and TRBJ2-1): DTGVSQNPRHKITKRGQNVTFRCDPISEHNRLYWYRQTLGQGPEFLTYFQNEAQLEKSRLLSDRFSAERPKGSFSTLEIQRTEQGDSAMYLCASSSPGEGKGEQFFGPGTRLTVL.

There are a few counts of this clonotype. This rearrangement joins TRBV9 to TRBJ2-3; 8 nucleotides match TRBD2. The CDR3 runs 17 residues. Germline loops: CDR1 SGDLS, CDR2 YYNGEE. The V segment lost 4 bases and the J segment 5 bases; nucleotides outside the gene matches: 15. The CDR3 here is CASSTQREGGPVDTQYF. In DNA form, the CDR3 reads TGTGCCAGCAGCACCCAACGGGAGGGGGGGCCTGTAGATACGCAGTATTTT.

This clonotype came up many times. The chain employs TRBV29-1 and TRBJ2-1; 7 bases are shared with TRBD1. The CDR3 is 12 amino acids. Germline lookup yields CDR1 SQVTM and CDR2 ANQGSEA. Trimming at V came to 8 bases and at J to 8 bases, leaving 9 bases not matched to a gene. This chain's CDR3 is CSHGEGAHEQFF. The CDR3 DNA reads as TGCAGCCACGGCGAGGGGGCCCATGAGCAGTTCTTC.

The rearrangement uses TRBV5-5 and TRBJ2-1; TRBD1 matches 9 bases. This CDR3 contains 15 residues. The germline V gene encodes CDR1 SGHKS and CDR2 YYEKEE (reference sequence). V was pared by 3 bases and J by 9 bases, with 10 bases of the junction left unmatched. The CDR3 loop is CASSSIGQGRAEQFF. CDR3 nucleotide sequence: TGTGCCAGCAGCTCCATTGGACAGGGGAGGGCTGAGCAGTTCTTC.

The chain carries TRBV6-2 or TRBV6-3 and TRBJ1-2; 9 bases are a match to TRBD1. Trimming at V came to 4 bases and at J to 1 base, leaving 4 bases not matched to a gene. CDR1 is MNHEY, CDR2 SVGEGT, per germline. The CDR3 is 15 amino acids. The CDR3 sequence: CASSFPGQGNYGYTF. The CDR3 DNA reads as TGTGCCAGCAGTTTTCCGGGACAGGGTAACTATGGCTACACCTTC.

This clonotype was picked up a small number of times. In DNA form, the CDR3 reads TGTGCCAGCAGTCTCCTGAGGGACAGACGGAACCTCGAGCAGTACTTC. This gives the protein CASSLLRDRRNLEQYF. The rearrangement uses TRBV12-3 or TRBV12-4 and TRBJ2-7, with TRBD1 identical over 7 bases. CDR3 size: 16 residues. V trimming: 5 bases; J trimming: 6 bases; junction bases outside the gene matches: 16.

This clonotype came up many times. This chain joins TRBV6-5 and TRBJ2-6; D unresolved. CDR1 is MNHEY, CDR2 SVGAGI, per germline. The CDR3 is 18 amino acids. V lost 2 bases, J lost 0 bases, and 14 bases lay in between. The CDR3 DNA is TGTGCCAGCAGTTACGGTGGCAGTCACCGCTCTGGGGCCAACGTCCTGACTTTC. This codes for CASSYGGSHRSGANVLTF.

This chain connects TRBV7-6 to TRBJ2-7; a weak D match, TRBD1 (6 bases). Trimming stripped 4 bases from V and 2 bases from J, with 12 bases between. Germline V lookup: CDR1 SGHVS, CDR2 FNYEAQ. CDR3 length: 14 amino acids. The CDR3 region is CASSSLQGPYEQYF. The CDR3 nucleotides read TGTGCCAGCAGCTCATTACAGGGTCCCTACGAGCAGTACTTC. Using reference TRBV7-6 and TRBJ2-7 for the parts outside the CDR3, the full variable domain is GAGVSQSPRYKVTKRGQDVALRCDPISGHVSLYWYRQALGQGPEFLTYFNYEAQQDKSGLPNDRFSAERPEGSISTLTIQRTEQRDSAMYRCASSSLQGPYEQYFGPGTRLTVT.

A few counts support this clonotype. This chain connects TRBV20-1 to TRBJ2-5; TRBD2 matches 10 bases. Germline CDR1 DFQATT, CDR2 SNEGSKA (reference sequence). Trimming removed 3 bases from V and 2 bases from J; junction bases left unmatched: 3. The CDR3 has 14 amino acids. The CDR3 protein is CSASGLADQETQYF. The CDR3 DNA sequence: TGCAGTGCTAGTGGACTAGCGGATCAAGAGACCCAGTACTTC.

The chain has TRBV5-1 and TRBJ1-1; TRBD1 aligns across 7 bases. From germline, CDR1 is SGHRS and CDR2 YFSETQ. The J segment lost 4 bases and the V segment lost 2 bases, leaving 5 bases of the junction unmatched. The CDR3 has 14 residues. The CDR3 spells CASSLLGQATEAFF. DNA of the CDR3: TGCGCCAGCAGCTTACTCGGACAGGCCACTGAAGCTTTCTTT.

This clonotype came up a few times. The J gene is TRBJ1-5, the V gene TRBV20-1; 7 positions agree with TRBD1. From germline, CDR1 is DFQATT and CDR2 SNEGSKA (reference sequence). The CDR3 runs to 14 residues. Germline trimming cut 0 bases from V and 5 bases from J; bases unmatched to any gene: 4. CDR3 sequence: CSAREGGAYQPQHF. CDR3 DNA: TGCAGTGCTAGAGAAGGGGGCGCGTATCAGCCCCAGCATTTT.

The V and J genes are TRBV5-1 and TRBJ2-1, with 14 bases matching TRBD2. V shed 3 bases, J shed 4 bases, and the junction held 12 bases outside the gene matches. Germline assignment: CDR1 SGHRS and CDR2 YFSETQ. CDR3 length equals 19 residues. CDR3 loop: CASSWGPGTSGSVYNEQFF. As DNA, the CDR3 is TGCGCCAGCAGCTGGGGACCCGGGACTAGCGGGAGCGTGTACAATGAGCAGTTCTTC. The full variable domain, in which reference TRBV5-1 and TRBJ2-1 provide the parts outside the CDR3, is KAGVTQTPRYLIKTRGQQVTLSCSPISGHRSVSWYQQTPGQGLQFLFEYFSETQRNKGNFPGRFSGRQFSNSRSEMNVSTLELGDSALYLCASSWGPGTSGSVYNEQFFGPGTRLTVL.

The CDR3 nucleotides read TGTGCCACCAGCAGAAGAGGGGTCCATAATGAAAAACTGTTTTTT. Protein: CATSRRGVHNEKLFF. V usage is TRBV15 and J usage is TRBJ1-4; D possibly corresponds to TRBD1 (5 bases). Germline CDR1 and CDR2: LNHNV and YYDKDF (reference sequence). Trimming stripped 2 bases from V and 4 bases from J, with 11 bases between. CDR3 length equals 15 residues.

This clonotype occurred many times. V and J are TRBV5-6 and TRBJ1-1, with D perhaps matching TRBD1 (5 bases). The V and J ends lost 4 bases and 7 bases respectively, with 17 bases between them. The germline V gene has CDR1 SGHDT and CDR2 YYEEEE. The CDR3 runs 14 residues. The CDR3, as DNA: TGTGCCAGCAGCCTAGATGACCGGGACGGTGAAGCTTTCTTT. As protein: CASSLDDRDGEAFF.

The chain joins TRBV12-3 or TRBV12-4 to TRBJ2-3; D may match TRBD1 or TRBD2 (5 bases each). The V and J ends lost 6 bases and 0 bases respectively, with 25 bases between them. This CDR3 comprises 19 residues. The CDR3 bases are TGTGCCAGCAGCATCCGGGTGGGGGTGGTAATCGCTAGCACAGATACGCAGTATTTT. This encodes CASSIRVGVVIASTDTQYF.